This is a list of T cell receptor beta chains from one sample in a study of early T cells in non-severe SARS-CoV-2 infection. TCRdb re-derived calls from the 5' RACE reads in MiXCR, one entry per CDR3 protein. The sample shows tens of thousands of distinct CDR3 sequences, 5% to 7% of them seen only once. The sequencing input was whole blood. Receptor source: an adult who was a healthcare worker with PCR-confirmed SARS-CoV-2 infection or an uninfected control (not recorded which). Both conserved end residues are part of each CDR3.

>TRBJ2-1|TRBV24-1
CATSDPPDRGHFYNEQFF
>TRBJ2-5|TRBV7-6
CASSRSGLAGKETQYF
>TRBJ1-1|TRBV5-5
CASSLQGVLTEAFF
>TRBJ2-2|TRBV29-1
CSVEGPYTGELFF
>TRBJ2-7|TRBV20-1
CSASPGPMQYF
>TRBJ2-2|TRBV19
CASSTSPVGGELFF
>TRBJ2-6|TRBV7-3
CASSLTQRTSGANVLTF
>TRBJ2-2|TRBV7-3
CASSLIGGGNTGELFF
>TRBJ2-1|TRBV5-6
CASSLLTSVYNEQFF
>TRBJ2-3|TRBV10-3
CAISDWRAETDTQYF
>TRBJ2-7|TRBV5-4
CASSFGTGASVTLEQYF
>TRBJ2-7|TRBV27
CASSSGFSYEQYF
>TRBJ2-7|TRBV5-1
CASSLQSGYEQYF
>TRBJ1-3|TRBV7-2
CASSTHPENTIYF
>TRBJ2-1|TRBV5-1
CASSFQGHSYNEQFF
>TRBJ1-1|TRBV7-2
CASSLVAHSTEAFF
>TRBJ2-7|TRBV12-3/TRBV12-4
CASVLGEQYF
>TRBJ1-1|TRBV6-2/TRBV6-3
CASSYSRTLGGAFF
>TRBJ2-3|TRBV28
CASSTPSTDTQYF
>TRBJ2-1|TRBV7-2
CASSLLASGYNEQFF
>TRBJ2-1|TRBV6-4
CASSPSGSSYNEQFF
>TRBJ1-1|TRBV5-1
CASSLAGGASEAFF
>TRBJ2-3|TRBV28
CASRSSGRAWDTQYF
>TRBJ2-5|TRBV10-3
CAISGKSGTSGGGTQYF
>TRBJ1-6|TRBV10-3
CAISSFGDNSPLHF
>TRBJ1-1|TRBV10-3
CAISAAGSRRAFF
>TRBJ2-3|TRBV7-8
CASSLQRSTDTQYF
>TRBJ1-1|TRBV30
CAWTDTPRVAEAFF
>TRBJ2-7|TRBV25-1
CASSETGSWEQYF